Listed below are T cell receptor beta chains from one sample, sequenced in a study of STAT5B mutations in CD4+ large granular lymphocyte leukemia. Data came from immunoSEQ multiplex PCR; TCRdb stores just in-frame clones and leaves some out. This table holds about 33,000 clones, 75% to 85% found once. The sequenced material came from CD4+ T cells from blood buffy coats. The receptors were sampled from a human donor in good health. Both conserved end residues are part of each CDR3. A D gene is named only where the DNA matches it firmly. Part of the rows lack a size; the others show once, few, many or a class for expanded clones.

>.|TRBJ2-7|.|TRBV5-4
TGTGCCAGCAGCACTGGACTACAGGGCTACGAGCAGTACTTC
CASSTGLQGYEQYF
>.|TRBJ2-4|TRBD2|TRBV28
TGTGCCAGCAGCCCGACTAGCGGGATAGGTCACATTCAGTACTTC
CASSPTSGIGHIQYF
>.|TRBJ2-2|TRBD1|TRBV6-1
TGTGCCAGCAGTTCCGGGACAGGGCATACCGGGGAGCTGTTTTTT
CASSSGTGHTGELFF
>.|TRBJ2-7|.|TRBV4-1
TGCGCCAGCAGCCAAGATCCCCGGAGGGGGGACTCCTACGAGCAGTACTTC
CASSQDPRRGDSYEQYF
>.|TRBJ2-2|.|TRBV7-9
TGTGCCAGCAGCTCAGAGGTCGGTTCGAACACCGGGGAGCTGTTTTTT
CASSSEVGSNTGELFF
>.|TRBJ2-7|.|TRBV5-1
TGCGCCAGCAGCCGGGACGGTTACGAGCAGTACTTC
CASSRDGYEQYF
>few|TRBJ2-2|.|TRBV7-2
TGTGCCAGCAGCTTAGGATCCAGGGGGGGGACCGGGGAGCTGTTTTTT
CASSLGSRGGTGELFF
>.|TRBJ2-7|TRBD2|TRBV7-3
TGTGCCAGCAGCCTCGGGGTAGCGGGGACCTACGAGCAGTACTTC
CASSLGVAGTYEQYF
>.|TRBJ2-7|TRBD2|TRBV19
TGTGCCAGTAGTGCCCAAATAGCGGGGAGTAACTACGAGCAGTACTTC
CASSAQIAGSNYEQYF
>.|TRBJ2-7|TRBD2|TRBV5-5
TGTGCCAGCAGCTTCGGCGCGGGAGGGCCGGGGGAGCAGTACTTC
CASSFGAGGPGEQYF
>.|TRBJ2-7|.|TRBV19
TGTGCCAGTAGCCCCCCCGGGGGACGCCAGGAGCAGTACTTC
CASSPPGGRQEQYF
>.|TRBJ2-3|.|TRBV6-5
TGTGCCAGCAGAACGGGAAGAAATACGCAGTATTTT
CASRTGRNTQYF
>.|TRBJ1-2|.|TRBV6-5
TGTGCCAGCAGAGACCCCTATGGCTACACCTTC
CASRDPYGYTF
>once|TRBJ2-2|.|TRBV11-1
TGTGCCAGCAGCTTAACCGCCGAAGGAGGGGAGCTGTTTTTT
CASSLTAEGGELFF
>.|TRBJ2-6|.|TRBV6-6
TGTGCCAGCACCGGAAGCCAAGGGTATGGGGCCAACGTCCTGACTTTC
CASTGSQGYGANVLTF
>.|TRBJ2-7|.|TRBV5-1
TGCGCCAGCAGCTTGGAGGAGGGGACCCTTGACTACGAGCAGTACTTC
CASSLEEGTLDYEQYF
>few|TRBJ2-7|.|TRBV19
TGTGCCAGTAGTATAGGCGGAGGGTTTTCCTACGAGCAGTACTTC
CASSIGGGFSYEQYF
>.|TRBJ2-2|.|TRBV6-6
TGTGCCAGCTCCCCCCGGGCGGACACCGGGGAGCTGTTTTTT
CASSPRADTGELFF
>.|TRBJ1-4|TRBD1|TRBV4-3
TGCGCCAGCAGCCAAAACACAGGGGGCGCGGGAGAAAAACTGTTTTTT
CASSQNTGGAGEKLFF
>few|TRBJ1-2|.|TRBV7-9
TGTGCCAGCAGCTTAGACGACAGGACTGCAGGGAATGGCTACACCTTC
CASSLDDRTAGNGYTF
>.|TRBJ2-7|TRBD2|TRBV28
TGTGCCAGCAGTGCTCCCTCGGGAGGGCGGGACGAGCAGTACTTC
CASSAPSGGRDEQYF
>.|TRBJ2-2|TRBD1|TRBV6-5
TGTGCCAGCGCGACAGGGGCCAACACCGGGGAGCTGTTTTTT
CASATGANTGELFF